Presented here are 3 T cell receptor beta chains from one specimen sequenced in a study of blood T cell repertoires in COVID-19. Measured with immunoSEQ multiplex PCR; TCRdb has only the in-frame clones, and not every one. The table has 95,000 to 150,000 clones, 80% to 90% seen once. The source material was peripheral blood. These receptor sequences come from a man aged 80 or over with active or convalescent COVID-19.

This sequence joins TRBV7-3 and TRBJ2-1; 13 bases are shared with TRBD2. The germline V gene encodes CDR1 SGHTA and CDR2 FQGTGA. Unmatched junction bases numbered 4, after V lost 3 bases and J lost 8 bases. This CDR3 region has 15 residues. The CDR3 DNA is TGTGCCAGCAGCTTTACTAGCGGGGGGGTATATGAGCAGTTCTTC. Its protein product is CASSFTSGGVYEQFF.

The chain recombines TRBV9 with TRBJ2-5, with 8 bases lining up with TRBD2. The CDR3 has 14 residues. V lost 3 bases and J lost 5; bases outside the gene matches: 6. Germline V CDR1 and CDR2: SGDLS, YYNGEE. In DNA form, the CDR3 reads TGTGCCAGCAGCGGGCGGGGGGCAGAGGAGACCCAGTACTTC. Residues: CASSGRGAEETQYF.

The rearrangement joins TRBV9 to TRBJ1-4; TRBD1 matches 8 bases. J was trimmed by 8 bases and V by 4 bases; bases with no gene match: 10. This CDR3 contains 15 residues. Germline CDR1 and CDR2: SGDLS and YYNGEE. The CDR3 here is CASSPRTGINEKLFF. CDR3 bases: TGTGCCAGCAGCCCCCGGACAGGGATAAACGAAAAACTGTTTTTT.